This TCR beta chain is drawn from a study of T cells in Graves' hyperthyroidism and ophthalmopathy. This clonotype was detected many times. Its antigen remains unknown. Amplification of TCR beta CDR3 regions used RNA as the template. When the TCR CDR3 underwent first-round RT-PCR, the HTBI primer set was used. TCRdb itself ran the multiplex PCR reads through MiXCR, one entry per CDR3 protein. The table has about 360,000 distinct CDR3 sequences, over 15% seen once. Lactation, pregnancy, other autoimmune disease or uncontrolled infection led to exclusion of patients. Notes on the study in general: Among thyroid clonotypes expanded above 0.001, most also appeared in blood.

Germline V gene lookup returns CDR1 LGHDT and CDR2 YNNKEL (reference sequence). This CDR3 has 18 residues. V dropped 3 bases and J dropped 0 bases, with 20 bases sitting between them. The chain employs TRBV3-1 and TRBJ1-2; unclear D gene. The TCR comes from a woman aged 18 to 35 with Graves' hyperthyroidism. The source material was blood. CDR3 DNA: TGTGCCAGCAGCCAGGAAGGGTCTTTTTTGGTTACTAACTATGGCTACACCTTC. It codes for CASSQEGSFLVTNYGYTF.